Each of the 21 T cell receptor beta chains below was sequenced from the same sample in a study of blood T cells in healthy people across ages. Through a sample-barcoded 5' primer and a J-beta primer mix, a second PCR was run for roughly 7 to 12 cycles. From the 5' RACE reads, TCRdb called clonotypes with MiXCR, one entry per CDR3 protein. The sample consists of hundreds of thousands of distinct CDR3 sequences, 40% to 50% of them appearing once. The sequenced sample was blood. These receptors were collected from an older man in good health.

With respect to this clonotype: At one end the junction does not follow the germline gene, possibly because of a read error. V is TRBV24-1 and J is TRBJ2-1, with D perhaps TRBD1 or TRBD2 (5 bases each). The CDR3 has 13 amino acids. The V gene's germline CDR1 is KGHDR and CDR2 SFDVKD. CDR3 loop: CATSGGSCNEQFF. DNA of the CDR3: TGTGCCACCAGTGGGGGGTCCTGCAATGAGCAGTTCTTC.

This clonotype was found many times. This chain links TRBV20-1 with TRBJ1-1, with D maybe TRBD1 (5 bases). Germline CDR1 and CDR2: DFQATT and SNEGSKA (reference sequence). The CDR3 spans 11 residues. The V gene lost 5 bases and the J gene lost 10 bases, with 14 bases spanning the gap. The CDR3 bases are TGCAGTGCTGGGGTGGGGGGGGTAGCTTTCTTT. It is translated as CSAGVGGVAFF.

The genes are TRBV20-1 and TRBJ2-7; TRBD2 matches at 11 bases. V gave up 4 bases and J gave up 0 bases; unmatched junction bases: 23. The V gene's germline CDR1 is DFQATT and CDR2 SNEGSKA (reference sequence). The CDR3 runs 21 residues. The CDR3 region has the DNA TGCAGTGCTATAAGGTTGGGGCAGTCGTCTTCTAGCGGGGGGTCCTCCTACGAGCAGTACTTC. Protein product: CSAIRLGQSSSSGGSSYEQYF.

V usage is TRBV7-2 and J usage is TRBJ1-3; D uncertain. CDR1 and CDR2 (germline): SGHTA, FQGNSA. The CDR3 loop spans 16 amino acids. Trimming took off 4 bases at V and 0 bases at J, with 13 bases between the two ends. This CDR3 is CASSSNPTLSGNTIYF. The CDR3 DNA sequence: TGTGCCAGCAGCTCCAACCCGACCCTCTCTGGAAACACCATATATTTT.

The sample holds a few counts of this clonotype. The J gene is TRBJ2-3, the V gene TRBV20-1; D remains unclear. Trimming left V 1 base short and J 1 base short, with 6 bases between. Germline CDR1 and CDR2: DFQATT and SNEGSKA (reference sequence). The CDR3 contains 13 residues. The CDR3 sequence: CSARASRTDTQYF. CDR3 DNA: TGCAGTGCTAGAGCGTCACGCACAGATACGCAGTATTTT.

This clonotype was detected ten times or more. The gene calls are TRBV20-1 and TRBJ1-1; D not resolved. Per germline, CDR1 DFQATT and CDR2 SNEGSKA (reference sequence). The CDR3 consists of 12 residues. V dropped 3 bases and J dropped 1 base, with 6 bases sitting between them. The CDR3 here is CSASWTNTEAFF. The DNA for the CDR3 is TGCAGTGCTAGTTGGACGAACACTGAAGCTTTCTTT.

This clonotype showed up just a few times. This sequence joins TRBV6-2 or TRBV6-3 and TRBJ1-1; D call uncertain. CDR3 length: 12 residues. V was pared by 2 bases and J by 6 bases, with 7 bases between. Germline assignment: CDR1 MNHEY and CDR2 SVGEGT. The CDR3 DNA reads TGTGCCAGCAGTTACCCGACCTCTGAAGCTTTCTTT. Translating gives CASSYPTSEAFF.

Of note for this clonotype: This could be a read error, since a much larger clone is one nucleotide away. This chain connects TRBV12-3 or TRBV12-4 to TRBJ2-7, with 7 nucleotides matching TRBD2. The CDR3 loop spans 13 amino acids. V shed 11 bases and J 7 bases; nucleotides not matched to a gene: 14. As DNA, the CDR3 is TGTGCCGGCACCCTATCCTTGGGAGGGGAGCAGTACTTC. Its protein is CAGTLSLGGEQYF.

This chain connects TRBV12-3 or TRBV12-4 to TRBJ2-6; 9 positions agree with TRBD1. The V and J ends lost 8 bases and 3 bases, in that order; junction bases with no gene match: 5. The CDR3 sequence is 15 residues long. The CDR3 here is CASSPTGGGANVLTF. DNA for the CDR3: TGTGCCAGCTCACCGACAGGGGGTGGGGCCAACGTCCTGACTTTC.

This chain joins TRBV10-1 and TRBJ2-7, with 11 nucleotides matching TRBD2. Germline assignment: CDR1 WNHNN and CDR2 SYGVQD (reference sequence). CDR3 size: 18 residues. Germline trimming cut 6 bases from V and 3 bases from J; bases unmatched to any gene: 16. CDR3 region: CASSQTGTSGGRLYEQYF. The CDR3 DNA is TGCGCCAGCAGCCAGACCGGGACTAGCGGAGGGAGGCTCTACGAGCAGTACTTC.

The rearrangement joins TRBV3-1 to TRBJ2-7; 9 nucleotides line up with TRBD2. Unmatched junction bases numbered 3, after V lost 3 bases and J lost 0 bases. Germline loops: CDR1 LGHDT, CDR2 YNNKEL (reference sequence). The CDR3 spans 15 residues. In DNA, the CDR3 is TGTGCCAGCAGCCATCGAGCGGGGGGCTCCTACGAGCAGTACTTC. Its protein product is CASSHRAGGSYEQYF.

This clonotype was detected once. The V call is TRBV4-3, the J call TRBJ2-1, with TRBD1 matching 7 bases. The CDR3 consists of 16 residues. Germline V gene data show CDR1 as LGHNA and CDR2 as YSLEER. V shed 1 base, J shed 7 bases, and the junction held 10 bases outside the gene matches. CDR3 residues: CASSQATGSPGNEQFF. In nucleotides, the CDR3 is TGCGCCAGCAGCCAAGCGACAGGGAGCCCAGGGAATGAGCAGTTCTTC.

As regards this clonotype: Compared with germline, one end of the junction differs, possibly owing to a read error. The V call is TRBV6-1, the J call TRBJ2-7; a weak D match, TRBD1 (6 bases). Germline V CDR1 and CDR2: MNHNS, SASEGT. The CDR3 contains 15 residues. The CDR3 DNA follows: TGTGTCAGCAGTGGGTGGACAGACCCTTCCTACGAGCAGTACTTC. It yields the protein CVSSGWTDPSYEQYF.

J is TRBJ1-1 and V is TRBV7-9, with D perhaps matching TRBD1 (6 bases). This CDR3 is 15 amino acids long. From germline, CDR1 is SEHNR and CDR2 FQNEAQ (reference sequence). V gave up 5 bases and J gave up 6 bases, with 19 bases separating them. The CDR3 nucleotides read TGTGCCAGCAGCCTCATCGTTACAGGGAGGGCTGAAGCTTTCTTT. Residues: CASSLIVTGRAEAFF.

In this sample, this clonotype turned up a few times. CDR3 bases: TGTGCCAGCAGCCAAGTTACTTATGAGGCCCAGTACTTC. Translation gives CASSQVTYEAQYF. The V call is TRBV3-1, the J call TRBJ2-5; D remains ambiguous. The germline CDR1 and CDR2 sequences are LGHDT and YNNKEL (reference sequence). CDR3 length: 13 amino acids. V shed 1 base and J shed 9 bases, with 12 bases lying between them.

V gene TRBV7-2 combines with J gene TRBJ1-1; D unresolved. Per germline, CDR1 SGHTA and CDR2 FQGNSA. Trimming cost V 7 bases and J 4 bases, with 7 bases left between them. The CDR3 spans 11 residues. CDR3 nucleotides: TGTGCCAGCACCATAATCACTGAAGCTTTCTTT. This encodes CASTIITEAFF.

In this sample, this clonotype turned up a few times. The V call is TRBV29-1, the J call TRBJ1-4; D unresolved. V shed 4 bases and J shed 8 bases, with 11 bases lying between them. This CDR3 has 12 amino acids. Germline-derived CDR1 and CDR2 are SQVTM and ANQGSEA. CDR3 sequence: CSVVAGQEKLFF. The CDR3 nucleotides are TGCAGCGTTGTGGCAGGTCAGGAAAAACTGTTTTTT.

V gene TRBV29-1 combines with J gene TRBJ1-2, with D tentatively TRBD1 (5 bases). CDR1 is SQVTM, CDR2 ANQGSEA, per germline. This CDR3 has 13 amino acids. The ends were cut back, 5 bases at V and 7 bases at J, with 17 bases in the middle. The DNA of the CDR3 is TGCAGCGTTTATCGGGACCCCGGGTCTGGCTACACCTTC. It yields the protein CSVYRDPGSGYTF. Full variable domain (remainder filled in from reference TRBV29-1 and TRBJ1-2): SAVISQKPSRDICQRGTSLTIQCQVDSQVTMMFWYRQQPGQSLTLIATANQGSEATYESGFVIDKFPISRPNLTFSTLTVSNMSPEDSSIYLCSVYRDPGSGYTFGSGTRLTVV.

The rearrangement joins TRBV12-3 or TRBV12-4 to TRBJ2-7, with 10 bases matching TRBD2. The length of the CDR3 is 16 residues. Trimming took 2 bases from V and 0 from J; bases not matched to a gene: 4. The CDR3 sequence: CASSLRLAGVSYEQYF. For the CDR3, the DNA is TGTGCCAGCAGTTTAAGACTAGCGGGTGTCTCCTACGAGCAGTACTTC.

The CDR3 sequence is CASSKRGERYQPQHF. The CDR3 nucleotides read TGTGCCAGCAGCAAACGAGGGGAGAGGTATCAGCCCCAGCATTTT. V usage is TRBV21-1 and J usage is TRBJ1-5; the tabulated D call, TRBD1, remains unverified against the DNA. TRBV21-1 is a known pseudogene. This CDR3 has 15 amino acids.

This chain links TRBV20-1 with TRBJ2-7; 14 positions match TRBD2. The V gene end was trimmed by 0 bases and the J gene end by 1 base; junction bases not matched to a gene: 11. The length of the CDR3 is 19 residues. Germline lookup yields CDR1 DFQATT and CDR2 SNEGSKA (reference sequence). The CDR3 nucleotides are TGCAGTGCTAGAGACCGAGTGGGACTAGCGGGAGTTGGGTCCTACGAGCAGTACTTC. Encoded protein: CSARDRVGLAGVGSYEQYF.